This TCR beta chain originates from a study of cytomegalovirus exposure and HLA in healthy donors. Findings of the study overall: Sequencing likely caused a cluster of highly shared sequence variants. Several of the most significant clusters appeared, in a later analysis, to be linked to common viral pathogens. The listing of roughly 160 TCR beta chains classed them as cytomegalovirus-associated.

The V segment lost 5 bases and the J segment 13 bases; nucleotides outside the gene matches: 10. The CDR3 totals 15 residues. Germline V CDR1 and CDR2: LGHNA, YSLEER. It was with 60 Vbeta and 13 Jbeta primers that the PCR ran. Using immunoSEQ multiplex PCR, the repertoire was profiled, and TCRdb retains in-frame clones only, with some absent. The sample carries some 130,000 clones, approximately 80% recorded once. With regard to this clone: No antigen is known for it.

Input material: PBMCs. The clonotype originates from a man aged 40-50 years in good health and CMV-seronegative. The V and J genes are TRBV4-3 and TRBJ2-3; 15 bases line up with TRBD2. Written as DNA, the CDR3 is TGCGCCAGCAGCGAACGGACTAGCGGGGGGGGTGGGGAGTATTTT. This gives the protein CASSERTSGGGGEYF.